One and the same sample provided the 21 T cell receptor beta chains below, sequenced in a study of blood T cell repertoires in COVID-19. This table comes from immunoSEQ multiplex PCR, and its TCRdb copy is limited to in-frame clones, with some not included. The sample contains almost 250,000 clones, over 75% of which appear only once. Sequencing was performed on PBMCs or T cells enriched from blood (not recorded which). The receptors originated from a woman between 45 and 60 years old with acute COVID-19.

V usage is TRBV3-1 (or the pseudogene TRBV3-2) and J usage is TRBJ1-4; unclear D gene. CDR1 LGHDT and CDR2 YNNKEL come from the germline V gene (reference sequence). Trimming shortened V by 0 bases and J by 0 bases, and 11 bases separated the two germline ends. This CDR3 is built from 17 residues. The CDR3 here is CASSQDPRSPTNEKLFF. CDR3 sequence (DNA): TGTGCCAGCAGCCAAGATCCCAGGTCCCCAACTAATGAAAAACTGTTTTTT.

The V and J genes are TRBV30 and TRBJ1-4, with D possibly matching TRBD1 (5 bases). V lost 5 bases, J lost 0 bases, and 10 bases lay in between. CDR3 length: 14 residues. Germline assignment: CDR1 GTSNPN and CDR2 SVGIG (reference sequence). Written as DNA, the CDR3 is TGTGCCTGGGAATCAGGGACAACTAATGAAAAACTGTTTTTT. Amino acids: CAWESGTTNEKLFF.

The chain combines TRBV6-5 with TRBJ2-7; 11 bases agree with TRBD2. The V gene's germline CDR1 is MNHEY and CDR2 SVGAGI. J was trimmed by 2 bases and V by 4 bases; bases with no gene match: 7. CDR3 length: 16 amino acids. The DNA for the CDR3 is TGTGCCAGCAGTTCCCTACTAGCGGGGGTTACCTACGAGCAGTACTTC. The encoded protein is CASSSLLAGVTYEQYF.

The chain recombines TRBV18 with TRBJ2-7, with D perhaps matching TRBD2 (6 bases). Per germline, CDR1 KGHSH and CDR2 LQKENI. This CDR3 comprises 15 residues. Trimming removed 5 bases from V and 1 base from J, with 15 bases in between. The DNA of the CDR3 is TGTGCCAGCTCATTAGGAGGGAGTATGTCCTACGAGCAGTACTTC. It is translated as CASSLGGSMSYEQYF.

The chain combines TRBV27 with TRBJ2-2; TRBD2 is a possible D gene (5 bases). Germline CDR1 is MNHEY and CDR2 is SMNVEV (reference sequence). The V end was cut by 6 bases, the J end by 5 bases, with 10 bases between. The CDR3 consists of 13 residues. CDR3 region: CASRMTGTGELFF. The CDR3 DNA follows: TGTGCCAGCAGAATGACGGGAACCGGGGAGCTGTTTTTT.

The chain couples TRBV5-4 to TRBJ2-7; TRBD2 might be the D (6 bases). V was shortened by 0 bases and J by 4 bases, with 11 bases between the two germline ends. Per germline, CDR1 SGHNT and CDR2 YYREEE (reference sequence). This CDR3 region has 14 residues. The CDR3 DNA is TGTGCCAGCAGCTTGGCTGGAGGGAAGTACGAGCAGTACTTC. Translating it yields CASSLAGGKYEQYF.

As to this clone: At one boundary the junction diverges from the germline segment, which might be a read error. This CDR3 is CAWNGQNAIF. The CDR3 nucleotides are TGTGCCTGGAACGGACAAAACGCGATCTTC. The V call is TRBV30, the J call TRBJ2-1; D perhaps matches TRBD1 (5 bases). The CDR3 is made up of 10 amino acids. Germline lookup yields CDR1 GTSNPN and CDR2 SVGIG (reference sequence).

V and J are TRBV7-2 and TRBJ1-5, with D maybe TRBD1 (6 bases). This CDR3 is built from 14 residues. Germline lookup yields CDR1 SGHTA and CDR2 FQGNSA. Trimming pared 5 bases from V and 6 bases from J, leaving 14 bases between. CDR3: CASSQGWGSQPQHF. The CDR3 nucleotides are TGTGCCAGCAGCCAGGGGTGGGGATCTCAGCCCCAGCATTTT.

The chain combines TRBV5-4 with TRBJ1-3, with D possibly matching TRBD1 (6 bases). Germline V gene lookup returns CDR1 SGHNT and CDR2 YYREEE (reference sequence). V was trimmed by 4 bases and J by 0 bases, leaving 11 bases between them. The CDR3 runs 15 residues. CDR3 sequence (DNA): TGTGCCAGCAGCCGCACAGGGCCCTCTGGAAACACCATATATTTT. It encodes CASSRTGPSGNTIYF.

CDR3 bases: TGTGCCAGCAGTGCCTCGGGACAGGGTTCCCAGGCCCTCCACTTT. Translation: CASSASGQGSQALHF. This chain joins TRBV2 and TRBJ1-6, with 9 bases fitting TRBD1. The germline V gene has CDR1 SNHLY and CDR2 FYNNEI. The CDR3 is 15 residues long. V was clipped by 4 bases and J by 14 bases; unmatched bases: 12.

In DNA form, the CDR3 reads TGTGCCAGTAGCCGCAATGGACAGGTTAACACTGAAGCTTTCTTT. It codes for CASSRNGQVNTEAFF. The rearrangement links TRBV19 to TRBJ1-1, with 7 bases that match TRBD1. Germline V gene lookup returns CDR1 LNHDA and CDR2 SQIVND (reference sequence). CDR3 size: 15 residues. The ends lost 6 bases at V and 2 bases at J; junction bases unmatched: 9.

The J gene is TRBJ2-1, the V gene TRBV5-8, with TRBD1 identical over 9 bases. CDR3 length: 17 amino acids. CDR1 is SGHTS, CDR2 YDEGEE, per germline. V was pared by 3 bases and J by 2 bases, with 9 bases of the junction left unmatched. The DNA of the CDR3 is TGTGCCAGCAGCTGGTACCGGGACAGGGTCCCCTACAATGAGCAGTTCTTC. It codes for CASSWYRDRVPYNEQFF.

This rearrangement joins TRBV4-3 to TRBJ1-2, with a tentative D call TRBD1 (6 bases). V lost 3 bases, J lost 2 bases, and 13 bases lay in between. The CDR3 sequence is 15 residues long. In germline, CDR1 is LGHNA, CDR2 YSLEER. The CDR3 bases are TGCGCCAGCAGCCAGGAAACAGGGTGGAACTATGGCTACACCTTC. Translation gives CASSQETGWNYGYTF.

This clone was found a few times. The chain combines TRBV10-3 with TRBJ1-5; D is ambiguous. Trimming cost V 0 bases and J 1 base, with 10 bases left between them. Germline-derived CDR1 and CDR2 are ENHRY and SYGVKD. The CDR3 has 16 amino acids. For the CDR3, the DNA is TGTGCCATCAGTGAGTCTTCAGGTCACAGCAATCAGCCCCAGCATTTT. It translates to CAISESSGHSNQPQHF.

The CDR3 nucleotides are TGCGCCAGCAGCCAAGCCCTAGCGGGGGAACATACGCAGTATTTT. It encodes CASSQALAGEHTQYF. J is TRBJ2-3 and V is TRBV4-3, with 10 nucleotides matching TRBD2. V lost 1 base and J lost 7; bases outside the gene matches: 5. The germline CDR1 and CDR2 sequences are LGHNA and YSLEER. The CDR3 spans 15 residues.

CDR3: CATRHPGQGAREQFF. In DNA form, the CDR3 reads TGTGCCACCAGGCACCCGGGACAGGGGGCACGTGAGCAGTTCTTC. The J gene is TRBJ2-1, the V gene TRBV24-1, with TRBD1 matching 12 bases. V shed 7 bases, J shed 9 bases, and the junction held 9 bases outside the gene matches. CDR1 KGHDR and CDR2 SFDVKD come from the germline V gene. The CDR3 is 15 amino acids.

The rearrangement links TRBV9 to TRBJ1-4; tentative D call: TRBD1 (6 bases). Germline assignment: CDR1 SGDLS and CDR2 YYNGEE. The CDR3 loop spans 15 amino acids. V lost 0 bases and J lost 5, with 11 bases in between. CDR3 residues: CASSVGTAENEKLFF. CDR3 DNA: TGTGCCAGCAGCGTAGGGACAGCCGAAAATGAAAAACTGTTTTTT. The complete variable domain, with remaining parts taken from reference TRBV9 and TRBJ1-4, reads DSGVTQTPKHLITATGQRVTLRCSPRSGDLSVYWYQQSLDQGLQFLIQYYNGEERAKGNILERFSAQQFPDLHSELNLSSLELGDSALYFCASSVGTAENEKLFFGSGTQLSVL.

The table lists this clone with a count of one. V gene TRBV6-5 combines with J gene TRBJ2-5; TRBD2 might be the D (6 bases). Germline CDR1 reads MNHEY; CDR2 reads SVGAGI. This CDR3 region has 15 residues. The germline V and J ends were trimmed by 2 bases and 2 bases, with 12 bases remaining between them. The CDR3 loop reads CASSYTGTSQETQYF. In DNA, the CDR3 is TGTGCCAGCAGTTACACCGGGACTTCACAAGAGACCCAGTACTTC.

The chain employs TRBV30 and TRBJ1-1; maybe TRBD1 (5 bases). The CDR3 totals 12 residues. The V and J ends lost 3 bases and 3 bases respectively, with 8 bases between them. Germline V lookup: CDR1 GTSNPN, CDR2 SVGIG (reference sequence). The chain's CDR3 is CAWRGGDTEAFF. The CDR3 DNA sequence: TGTGCCTGGAGGGGAGGGGACACTGAAGCTTTCTTT. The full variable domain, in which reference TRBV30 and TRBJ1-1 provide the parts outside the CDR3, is SQTIHQWPATLVQPVGSPLSLECTVEGTSNPNLYWYRQAAGRGLQLLFYSVGIGQISSEVPQNLSASRPQDRQFILSSKKLLLSDSGFYLCAWRGGDTEAFFGQGTRLTVV.

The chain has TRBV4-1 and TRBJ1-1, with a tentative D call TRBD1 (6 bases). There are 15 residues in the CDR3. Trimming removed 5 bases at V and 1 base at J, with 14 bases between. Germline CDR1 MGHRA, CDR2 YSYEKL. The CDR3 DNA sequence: TGCGCCAGCAGCGGGTTGGGGGCGTCGAACACTGAAGCTTTCTTT. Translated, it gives CASSGLGASNTEAFF.

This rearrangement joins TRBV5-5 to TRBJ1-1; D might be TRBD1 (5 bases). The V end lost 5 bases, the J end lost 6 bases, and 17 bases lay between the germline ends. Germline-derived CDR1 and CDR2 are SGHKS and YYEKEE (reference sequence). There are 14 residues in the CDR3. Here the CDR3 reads CASSSGSREAEAFF. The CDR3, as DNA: TGTGCCAGCAGTTCGGGGAGCAGGGAGGCTGAAGCTTTCTTT.